This T cell receptor beta chain stems from a study of blood T cells in healthy people across ages. Through a sample-barcoded 5' primer and a J-beta primer mix, a second PCR was run for about 6 to 11 cycles. TCRdb passed the 5' RACE reads through MiXCR, listing each CDR3 protein once. Counted here are nearly 800,000 distinct CDR3 sequences, 56% occurring once; the ten biggest clones make up about a quarter. This CDR3 region has 15 residues. This chain joins TRBV12-3 or TRBV12-4 and TRBJ2-1; no clear D. The closer fit of TRBJ2-7 to the DNA end suggests the J call may be wrong. Specimen: blood. This clonotype was sampled from a man in his forties in good health. CDR3 amino acids: CASSSRSSSYNEQYF. CDR3 DNA: TGTGCCAGCAGTTCGCGGAGTAGCTCCTACAATGAGCAGTACTTC.